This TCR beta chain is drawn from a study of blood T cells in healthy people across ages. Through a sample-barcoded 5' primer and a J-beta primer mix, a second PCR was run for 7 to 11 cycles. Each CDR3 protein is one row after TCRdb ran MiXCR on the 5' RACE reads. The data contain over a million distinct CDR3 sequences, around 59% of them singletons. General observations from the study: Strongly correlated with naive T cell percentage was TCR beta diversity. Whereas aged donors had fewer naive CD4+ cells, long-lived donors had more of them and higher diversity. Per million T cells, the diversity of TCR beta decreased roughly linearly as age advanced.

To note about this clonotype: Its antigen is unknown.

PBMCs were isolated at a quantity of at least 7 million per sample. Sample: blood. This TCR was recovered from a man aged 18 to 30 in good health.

In DNA, the CDR3 is TGTGCCAGCAGTGAACCCACGACAGGGCTAGTCAATGAGCAGTTCTTC. Its translation: CASSEPTTGLVNEQFF. The chain employs TRBV6-1 and TRBJ2-1; TRBD1 aligns across 7 bases. Germline CDR1 reads MNHNS; CDR2 reads SASEGT. The CDR3 sequence is 16 residues long. After removal of 2 bases from V and 6 bases from J, the junction contained 10 bases not matched to a gene.